Listed below are T cell receptor beta chains from one sample, sequenced in a study of cytomegalovirus exposure and HLA in healthy donors. Method: immunoSEQ multiplex PCR; TCRdb's copy keeps in-frame clones and lacks some. The sample contains about 140,000 clones, roughly four fifths of which appear only once. The specimen sequenced was PBMCs. These TCRs come from a woman in her twenties or thirties in good health and CMV-seronegative. The CDR3 runs from the conserved cysteine through the conserved F or W. A D gene is named only where the DNA matches it firmly. Size is omitted from some rows. Given values are once, few, many or a class for expanded clones.

abundance	v_gene	j_gene	d_gene	CDR3aa	CDR3nt
NA	TRBV4-1	TRBJ2-6	NA	CASSLRNSGANVLTF	TGCGCCAGCAGCCTCAGAAACTCTGGGGCCAACGTCCTGACTTTC
NA	TRBV6-6	TRBJ1-6	TRBD1	CASSRQGAGNSPLHF	TGTGCCAGCAGTCGACAGGGGGCCGGTAATTCACCCCTCCACTTT
few	TRBV6-1	TRBJ2-5	TRBD2	CASSEVSRGVQETQYF	TGTGCCAGCAGTGAAGTCTCGCGGGGGGTACAAGAGACCCAGTACTTC
NA	TRBV2	TRBJ1-5	NA	CASSDPLNQPQHF	TGTGCCAGCAGTGATCCCCTAAATCAGCCCCAGCATTTT
NA	TRBV18	TRBJ2-3	TRBD1	CASSYFGTGLADTQYF	TGTGCCAGCTCATACTTCGGGACAGGGTTGGCAGATACGCAGTATTTT
NA	TRBV7-9	TRBJ2-5	TRBD2	CASSLGLYAGGQETQYF	TGTGCCAGCAGCTTAGGCCTCTACGCGGGGGGGCAAGAGACCCAGTACTTC
NA	TRBV19	TRBJ2-7	NA	CASSDRGLYEQYF	TGTGCCAGTAGTGACCGGGGTTTGTACGAGCAGTACTTC
few	TRBV28	TRBJ1-3	TRBD1	CASSSRDRVGNTIYF	TGTGCCAGCAGTTCGAGGGACAGGGTTGGAAACACCATATATTTT
NA	TRBV5-1	TRBJ2-2	TRBD1	CASSMRSTGEVHTGELFF	TGCGCCAGCAGCATGCGGTCAACAGGGGAAGTACACACCGGGGAGCTGTTTTTT
NA	TRBV5-1	TRBJ2-3	TRBD1	CASSSGTGLGTDTQYF	TGCGCCAGCAGCTCCGGGACAGGGTTAGGCACAGATACGCAGTATTTT
few	TRBV30	TRBJ1-1	NA	CAWKGDRSNTEAFF	TGTGCCTGGAAGGGCGACAGATCGAACACTGAAGCTTTCTTT
NA	TRBV7-2	TRBJ1-5	TRBD1	CASSRRGIGNQPQHF	TGTGCCAGCAGTCGCAGGGGGATCGGCAATCAGCCCCAGCATTTT
NA	TRBV2	TRBJ1-1	NA	CASSVNTAVTEAFF	TGTGCCAGCAGTGTTAACACGGCGGTCACTGAAGCTTTCTTT
NA	TRBV15	TRBJ1-1	TRBD1	CATSRRQGGPTEAFF	TGTGCCACCAGCAGAAGACAGGGTGGCCCCACTGAAGCTTTCTTT
NA	TRBV5-1	TRBJ1-4	TRBD1	CASSLGTATNEKLFF	TGCGCCAGCAGCTTAGGGACAGCAACTAATGAAAAACTGTTTTTT
NA	TRBV4-3	TRBJ1-4	TRBD1	CASSQGGGQGEKLFF	TGCGCCAGCAGCCAAGGGGGGGGACAGGGAGAAAAACTGTTTTTT